One sample yielded the 19 T cell receptor beta chains listed below, sequenced in a study of control samples from healthy donors and cancer patients. Here immunoSEQ multiplex PCR was the method, and the copy in TCRdb shows in-frame clones only, minus some. Of some 250,000 clones listed, about 80% were seen once; the top ten hold about an eighth. Sequencing was done on a sample of PBMCs. The receptors derive from a woman aged 55-75 years with lung cancer.

The chain carries TRBV4-1 and TRBJ1-1; 12 bases are a match to TRBD1. With V trimmed by 4 bases and J by 1 base, 1 base remained unmatched. Germline loops: CDR1 MGHRA, CDR2 YSYEKL. This CDR3 is built from 15 residues. The CDR3 sequence: CASSRGQGANTEAFF. The CDR3, as DNA: TGCGCCAGCAGCCGGGGACAGGGGGCGAACACTGAAGCTTTCTTT.

The chain employs TRBV7-9 and TRBJ1-4; D is perhaps TRBD1 (6 bases). The CDR3 has 15 amino acids. CDR1 and CDR2 (germline): SEHNR, FQNEAQ (reference sequence). Trimming took off 7 bases at V and 10 bases at J, with 22 bases between the two ends. The CDR3 nucleotides are TGTGCCAGCACCCTAGGGGGTATAAACCTGGGAAAACTGTTTTTT. Protein sequence: CASTLGGINLGKLFF.

This clone was seen only once. This chain joins TRBV19 and TRBJ2-7; either TRBD1 or TRBD2 may fit D (5 bases each). This CDR3 is built from 14 residues. The V end was cut by 5 bases, the J end by 2 bases, with 13 bases between. Germline loops: CDR1 LNHDA, CDR2 SQIVND (reference sequence). Here the CDR3 reads CASSPWDGPYEQYF. The DNA for the CDR3 is TGTGCCAGTAGTCCCTGGGACGGTCCCTACGAGCAGTACTTC. The entire variable domain, with the rest obtained from reference TRBV19 and TRBJ2-7, is as follows: DGGITQSPKYLFRKEGQNVTLSCEQNLNHDAMYWYRQDPGQGLRLIYYSQIVNDFQKGDIAEGYSVSREKKESFPLTVTSAQKNPTAFYLCASSPWDGPYEQYFGPGTRLTVT.

This chain connects TRBV6-4 to TRBJ2-2; TRBD2 aligns across 7 bases. Germline V gene sequence: CDR1 MRHNA, CDR2 SNTAGT. This CDR3 is built from 14 residues. After removal of 4 bases from V and 5 bases from J, the junction contained 4 bases not matched to a gene. For the CDR3, the DNA is TGTGCCAGCAGTGTACTAGCGAGGACCGGGGAGCTGTTTTTT. Protein sequence: CASSVLARTGELFF.

This chain joins TRBV9 and TRBJ1-4, with 9 bases that match TRBD1. The CDR3 spans 15 residues. The germline CDR1 and CDR2 sequences are SGDLS and YYNGEE. V dropped 3 bases and J dropped 5; count of bases not matched to a gene: 5. The CDR3 sequence is CASSASGTGNEKLFF. In DNA, the CDR3 is TGTGCCAGCAGCGCGTCCGGGACAGGGAATGAAAAACTGTTTTTT.

The genes are TRBV5-5 and TRBJ1-1; maybe TRBD1 (5 bases). This CDR3 spans 13 amino acids. Germline CDR1 and CDR2: SGHKS and YYEKEE (reference sequence). Trimming took 4 bases from V and 5 from J, leaving 12 bases between them. As DNA, the CDR3 is TGTGCCAGCAGCGGTGCAGGGATGACTGAAGCTTTCTTT. It translates to CASSGAGMTEAFF.

The chain employs TRBV5-4 and TRBJ1-6; D is ambiguous. V lost 5 bases, J lost 0 bases, and 12 bases lay in between. Germline lookup yields CDR1 SGHNT and CDR2 YYREEE (reference sequence). This CDR3 has 16 amino acids. CDR3 nucleotides: TGTGCCAGCAGGAAGGACGGGAGCTCCTATAATTCACCCCTCCACTTT. This encodes CASRKDGSSYNSPLHF.

The V and J genes are TRBV28 and TRBJ2-7, with TRBD2 matching 12 bases. The V and J ends lost 8 bases and 2 bases, in that order; junction bases with no gene match: 4. The germline gives CDR1 MDHEN, CDR2 SYDVKM. This CDR3 has 14 residues. CDR3 sequence: CASHTSGRTYEQYF. DNA of the CDR3: TGTGCCAGCCATACTAGCGGGAGGACCTACGAGCAGTACTTC.

The chain links TRBV3-1 (or the pseudogene TRBV3-2) to TRBJ2-1; 8 bases line up with TRBD2. The V gene end was trimmed by 9 bases and the J gene end by 6 bases; junction bases not matched to a gene: 10. CDR1 LGHDT and CDR2 YNNKEL come from the germline V gene (reference sequence). The CDR3 consists of 14 residues. The CDR3 loop reads CASGQPGLVNEQFF. For the CDR3, the DNA is TGTGCCAGTGGACAGCCGGGACTAGTCAATGAGCAGTTCTTC.

This clone was seen more than once but under ten times. The chain couples TRBV6-6 to TRBJ1-4; TRBD1 agrees at 9 bases. This CDR3 contains 13 residues. Germline CDR1 MNHNY, CDR2 SVGAGI (reference sequence). V dropped 6 bases and J dropped 7; count of bases not matched to a gene: 3. The CDR3 loop is CASRQGAGEKLFF. Here the CDR3 DNA reads TGTGCCAGCAGACAGGGGGCAGGTGAAAAACTGTTTTTT.

This clone is a singleton in its sample. The V gene is TRBV6-9, the J gene TRBJ1-5; D not resolved. V lost 5 bases to trimming and J lost 0 bases, with 20 bases between them. The CDR3 is 18 residues long. CDR1 is MNHGY and CDR2 is SVAAGI in the germline V gene. CDR3 DNA: TGTGCCAGCAGTCCCCGGGCCCCTAGTGACGGTAGCAATCAGCCCCAGCATTTT. Its protein product is CASSPRAPSDGSNQPQHF.

This chain connects TRBV28 to TRBJ2-7; TRBD1 is a possible D gene (6 bases). Germline-derived CDR1 and CDR2 are MDHEN and SYDVKM. Trimming removed 4 bases at V and 7 bases at J, with 20 bases between. The CDR3 extends over 15 amino acids. Here the CDR3 reads CASSSQGGRLVEQYF. The CDR3 DNA reads as TGTGCCAGCAGTTCTCAAGGGGGAAGGCTGGTGGAGCAGTACTTC.

This chain links TRBV6-5 with TRBJ1-5; 7 bases fit TRBD1. Germline CDR1 is MNHEY and CDR2 is SVGAGI. J was trimmed by 6 bases and V by 6 bases; bases with no gene match: 8. CDR3 length equals 14 residues. The DNA of the CDR3 is TGTGCCAGCAGCGTACAGGGGCTGGTTCAGCCCCAGCATTTT. It translates to CASSVQGLVQPQHF.

The DNA for the CDR3 is TGTGCCAGCAGCCCTGGGCCAGGTCGTAACTATGGCTACACCTTC. This codes for CASSPGPGRNYGYTF. This chain links TRBV7-6 with TRBJ1-2; no firm D call. This CDR3 region has 15 residues. V was shortened by 5 bases and J by 1 base, with 14 bases between the two germline ends. Germline V gene data show CDR1 as SGHVS and CDR2 as FNYEAQ.

The chain employs TRBV3-1 (or the pseudogene TRBV3-2) and TRBJ2-5, with D unclear. Germline CDR1 and CDR2: LGHDT and YNNKEL (reference sequence). This CDR3 has 15 amino acids. Trimming removed 0 bases from V and 2 bases from J, with 10 bases in between. The chain's CDR3 is CASSQDVTPQETQYF. As DNA, the CDR3 is TGTGCCAGCAGCCAAGATGTAACTCCGCAAGAGACCCAGTACTTC.

The chain uses TRBV28 and TRBJ2-1, with D hard to call. The CDR3 covers 15 residues. V lost 2 bases and J lost 0, with 8 bases in between. CDR1 is MDHEN and CDR2 is SYDVKM in the germline V gene. The CDR3 protein is CASSLGSLSYNEQFF. As DNA, the CDR3 is TGTGCCAGCAGTTTAGGCTCCCTCTCCTACAATGAGCAGTTCTTC.

The chain combines TRBV7-6 with TRBJ2-7; 7 bases are shared with TRBD1. CDR1 is SGHVS, CDR2 FNYEAQ, per germline. CDR3 length: 16 amino acids. Trimming at V came to 5 bases and at J to 8 bases, leaving 18 bases not matched to a gene. The CDR3 DNA reads TGTGCCAGCAGCCCTGAACCGGGACAGCTAAAACTGAAGCAGTACTTC. It codes for CASSPEPGQLKLKQYF.

The chain is built from TRBV9 and TRBJ2-3; no reliable D call. CDR3 length: 14 residues. V was pared by 2 bases and J by 2 bases, with 9 bases between. Germline CDR1 reads SGDLS; CDR2 reads YYNGEE. The CDR3 here is CASSVTLTTDTQYF. CDR3 bases: TGTGCCAGCAGCGTCACGCTTACCACAGATACGCAGTATTTT.

This chain joins TRBV4-1 and TRBJ2-7, with TRBD2 identical over 9 bases. Trimming removed 0 bases from V and 0 bases from J; junction bases left unmatched: 6. Germline V gene data show CDR1 as MGHRA and CDR2 as YSYEKL. This CDR3 spans 17 amino acids. The CDR3 loop reads CASSQDPTRGGSYEQYF. As DNA, the CDR3 is TGCGCCAGCAGCCAAGATCCGACGCGGGGGGGCTCCTACGAGCAGTACTTC.